This paragraph reports one T cell receptor (beta chain). Its matching antigen is unknown. RNA, once extracted, was reverse transcribed into cDNA for use as the sequencing template. Generated by immunoSEQ multiplex PCR, the TCRdb table keeps only in-frame clones and is missing some. The sample records 80,000 or so clones, about 71% being singletons. CDR1 is MNHEY, CDR2 SVGAGI, per germline. This CDR3 has 16 residues. V lost 0 bases and J 4 bases, leaving 13 bases between the germline ends. This entry comes from a study of CD8+ T cells in alopecia areata. About the study: Treated patients took oral tofacitinib at 5 to 10 mg twice daily.

Sample treatment: oral pan-JAK inhibitor, 5-10 mg twice daily. Findings and limits, study-wide: Only a single nonresponder existed, so baseline CD8+ expansion links stay unclear. Tofacitinib significantly reduced both scalp clonality and expanded CD8+ clones among the top 100.

Sample: CD8+ T cells sorted from blood, taken at week 24, from a patient treated with tofacitinib. The chain is built from TRBV6-5 and TRBJ2-4; the D gene is possibly TRBD2 (6 bases). The receptor comes from a human donor with alopecia areata. The CDR3 DNA sequence: TGTGCCAGCAGTTACTCCCCCAGCGGGCCAAAAAACATTCAGTACTTC. This gives the protein CASSYSPSGPKNIQYF.